This TCR beta chain was obtained from a study of T cell responses to AZD1222 COVID-19 vaccine. Study-wide results and caveats: Repertoire sampling was restricted to post-peak T cell response timepoints. Unmutated regions of variants are reportedly targeted by nearly half of spike-specific TCRs.

Note on this clone: Antigen: not known.

Sequenced by immunoSEQ multiplex PCR; TCRdb stores in-frame clones only, minus some. Among approximately 170,000 clones listed, roughly nine tenths were seen once. Germline V gene sequence: CDR1 MGHRA, CDR2 YSYEKL. The CDR3 is 15 amino acids. The V gene end was trimmed by 3 bases and the J gene end by 8 bases; junction bases not matched to a gene: 10. The clonotype was recovered from an adult who received the AZD1222 COVID-19 vaccine. The sample consisted of peripheral blood, taken 28 days after the second AZD1222 dose. The chain employs TRBV4-1 and TRBJ1-5; 7 bases match TRBD1. The CDR3 nucleotides read TGCGCCAGCAGCCAGAACCAGGGGGGAGAAGAGCCCCAGCATTTT. Its protein is CASSQNQGGEEPQHF.